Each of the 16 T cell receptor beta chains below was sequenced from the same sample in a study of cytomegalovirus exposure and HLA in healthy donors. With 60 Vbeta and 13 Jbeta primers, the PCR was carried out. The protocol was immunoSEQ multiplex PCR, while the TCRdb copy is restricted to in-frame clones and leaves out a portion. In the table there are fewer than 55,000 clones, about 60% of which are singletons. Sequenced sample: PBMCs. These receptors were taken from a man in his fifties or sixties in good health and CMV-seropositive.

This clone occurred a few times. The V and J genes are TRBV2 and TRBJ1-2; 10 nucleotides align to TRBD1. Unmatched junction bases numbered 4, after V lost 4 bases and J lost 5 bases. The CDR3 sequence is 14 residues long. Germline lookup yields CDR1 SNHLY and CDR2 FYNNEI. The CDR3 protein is CASSGTGGGYGYTF. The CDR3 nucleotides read TGTGCCAGCAGTGGGACAGGGGGAGGGTATGGCTACACCTTC.

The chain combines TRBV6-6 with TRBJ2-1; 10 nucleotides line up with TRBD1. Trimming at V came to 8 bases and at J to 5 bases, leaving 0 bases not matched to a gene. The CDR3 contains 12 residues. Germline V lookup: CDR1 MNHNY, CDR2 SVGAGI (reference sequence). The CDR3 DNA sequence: TGTGCCAGCGGACAGGGGGACAATGAGCAGTTCTTC. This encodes CASGQGDNEQFF.

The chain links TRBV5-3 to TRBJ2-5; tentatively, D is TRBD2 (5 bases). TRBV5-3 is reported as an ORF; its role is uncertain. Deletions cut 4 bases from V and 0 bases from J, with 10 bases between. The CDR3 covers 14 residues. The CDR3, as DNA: TGTGCCAGAAGCGCGAATAGCGACCAAGAGACCCAGTACTTC. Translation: CARSANSDQETQYF.

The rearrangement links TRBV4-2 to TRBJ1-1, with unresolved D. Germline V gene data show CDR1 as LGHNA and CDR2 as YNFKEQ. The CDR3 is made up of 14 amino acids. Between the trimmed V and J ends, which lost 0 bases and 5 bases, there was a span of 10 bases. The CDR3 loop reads CASSQERVSTEAFF. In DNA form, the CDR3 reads TGTGCCAGCAGCCAAGAGCGGGTTTCTACTGAAGCTTTCTTT.

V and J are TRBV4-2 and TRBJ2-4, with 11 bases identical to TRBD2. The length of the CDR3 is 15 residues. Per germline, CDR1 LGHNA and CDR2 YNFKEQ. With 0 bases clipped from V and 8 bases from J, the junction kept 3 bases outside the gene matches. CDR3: CASSQELAGADIQYF. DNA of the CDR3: TGTGCCAGCAGCCAAGAACTAGCGGGAGCGGACATTCAGTACTTC.

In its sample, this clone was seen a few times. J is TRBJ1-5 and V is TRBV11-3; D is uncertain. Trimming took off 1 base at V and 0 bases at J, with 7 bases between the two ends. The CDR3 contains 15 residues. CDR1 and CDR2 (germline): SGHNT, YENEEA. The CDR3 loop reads CASSLVADSNQPQHF. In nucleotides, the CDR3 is TGTGCCAGCAGCTTAGTGGCAGATAGCAATCAGCCCCAGCATTTT.

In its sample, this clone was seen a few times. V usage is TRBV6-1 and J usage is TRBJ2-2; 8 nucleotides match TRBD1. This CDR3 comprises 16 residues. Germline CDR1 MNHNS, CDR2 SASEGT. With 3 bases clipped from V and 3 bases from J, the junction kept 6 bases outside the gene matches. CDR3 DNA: TGTGCCAGCAGTGACTTGACAGGGGCCTACACCGGGGAGCTGTTTTTT. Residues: CASSDLTGAYTGELFF.

CDR3 sequence: CASSRDTKNIQYF. Here the CDR3 DNA reads TGTGCCAGCAGCCGGGACACCAAAAACATTCAGTACTTC. The chain is built from TRBV7-2 and TRBJ2-4, with a tentative D call TRBD1 (6 bases). Looked up from germline, CDR1 is SGHTA and CDR2 is FQGNSA. Between the trimmed V and J ends, which lost 5 bases and 2 bases, there was a span of 7 bases. The CDR3 spans 13 residues.

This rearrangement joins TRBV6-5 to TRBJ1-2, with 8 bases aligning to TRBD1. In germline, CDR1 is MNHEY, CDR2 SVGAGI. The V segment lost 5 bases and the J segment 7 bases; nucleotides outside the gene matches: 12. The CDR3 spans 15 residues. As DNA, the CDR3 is TGTGCCAGCAGTAACCGACAGGGGTCGTCGTCTGGCTACACCTTC. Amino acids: CASSNRQGSSSGYTF.

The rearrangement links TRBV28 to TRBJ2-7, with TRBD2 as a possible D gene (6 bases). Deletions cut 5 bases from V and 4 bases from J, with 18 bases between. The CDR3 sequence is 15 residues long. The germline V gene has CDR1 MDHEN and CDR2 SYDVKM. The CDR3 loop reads CASSPASESPYEQYF. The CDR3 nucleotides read TGTGCCAGCAGTCCTGCTAGCGAGTCTCCGTACGAGCAGTACTTC. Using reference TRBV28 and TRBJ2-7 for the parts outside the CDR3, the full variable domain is DVKVTQSSRYLVKRTGEKVFLECVQDMDHENMFWYRQDPGLGLRLIYFSYDVKMKEKGDIPEGYSVSREKKERFSLILESASTNQTSMYLCASSPASESPYEQYFGPGTRLTVT.

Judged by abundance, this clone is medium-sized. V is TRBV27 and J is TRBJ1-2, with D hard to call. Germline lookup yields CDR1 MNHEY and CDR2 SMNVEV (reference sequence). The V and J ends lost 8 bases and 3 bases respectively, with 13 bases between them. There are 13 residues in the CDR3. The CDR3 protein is CASAYNADYGYTF. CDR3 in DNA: TGTGCCAGCGCCTACAACGCGGACTATGGCTACACCTTC.

The CDR3 nucleotides are TGTGCCAGCAGCGAAGGGGGTTCCTTTCTTACCAATGAGCAGTTCTTC. It yields the protein CASSEGGSFLTNEQFF. V usage is TRBV9 and J usage is TRBJ2-1; weak D call: TRBD1 (6 bases). The CDR3 is 16 amino acids. Deletions cut 3 bases from V and 6 bases from J, with 19 bases between. Looked up from germline, CDR1 is SGDLS and CDR2 is YYNGEE.

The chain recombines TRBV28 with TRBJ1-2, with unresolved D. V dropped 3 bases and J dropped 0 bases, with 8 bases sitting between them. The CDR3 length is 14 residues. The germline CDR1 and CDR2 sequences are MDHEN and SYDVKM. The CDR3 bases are TGTGCCAGCAGTTTCAGCGGTACTAACTATGGCTACACCTTC. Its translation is CASSFSGTNYGYTF.

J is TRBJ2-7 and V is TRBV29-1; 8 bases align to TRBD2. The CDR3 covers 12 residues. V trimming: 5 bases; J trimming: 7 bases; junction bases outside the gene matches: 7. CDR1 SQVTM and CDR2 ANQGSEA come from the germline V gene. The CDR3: CSVQVSGGEQYF. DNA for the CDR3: TGCAGCGTTCAGGTATCGGGGGGGGAGCAGTACTTC.

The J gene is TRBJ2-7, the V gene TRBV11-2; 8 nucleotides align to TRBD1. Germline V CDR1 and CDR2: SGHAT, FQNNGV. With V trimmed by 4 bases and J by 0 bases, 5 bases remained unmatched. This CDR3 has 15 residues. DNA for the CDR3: TGTGCCAGCAGCTCCCGGACAGGGACCTCCTACGAGCAGTACTTC. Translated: CASSSRTGTSYEQYF.

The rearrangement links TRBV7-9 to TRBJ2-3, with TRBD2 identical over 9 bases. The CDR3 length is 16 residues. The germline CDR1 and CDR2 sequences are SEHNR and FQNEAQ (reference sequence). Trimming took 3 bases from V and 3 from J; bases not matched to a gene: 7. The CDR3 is CASSFQAGGGTDTQYF. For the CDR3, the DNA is TGTGCCAGCAGCTTTCAGGCGGGAGGGGGAACAGATACGCAGTATTTT.